The rows below give T cell receptor beta chains drawn from one sample of a study of human T cells and chemical hapten exposure. One entry per CDR3 protein, called by TCRdb with MiXCR from the RACE reads. Of about 40,000 distinct CDR3 sequences in the sample, less than 3.5% were seen once. This specimen consisted of whole blood, obtained in connection with sensitization to the hapten diphenylcyclopropenone (DPC). These receptors came from a man in his forties or fifties with alopecia areata. Some clones in this sample may be carry-over from other donors' samples. Both conserved end residues are part of each CDR3. Fields, in order: CDR3 length, clone size, D gene, V gene, J gene, CDR3 DNA, CDR3 protein. D genes are given only for firm matches. Only part of the rows carry a size: once, few, many, or a class if the clone is expanded.

length: 15
size: many
D: NA
V: TRBV12-3/TRBV12-4
J: TRBJ1-2
DNA: TGTGCCAGCAGTTTTAGGGGGACTATAGGCTATGGCTACACCTTC
CDR3: CASSFRGTIGYGYTF

length: 13
size: few
D: NA
V: TRBV28
J: TRBJ2-7
DNA: TGTGCCAGCAGTTCCAATTCTTACTACGAGCAGTACTTC
CDR3: CASSSNSYYEQYF

length: 13
size: many
D: NA
V: TRBV29-1
J: TRBJ2-3
DNA: TGCAGCGTTGGGTTGCTGGGAACAGATACGCAGTATTTT
CDR3: CSVGLLGTDTQYF

length: 17
size: many
D: TRBD2
V: TRBV6-5
J: TRBJ2-1
DNA: TGTGCCAGCAGTTACTCTCCACTAGCGGGAGCGGTTGATGAGCAGTTCTTC
CDR3: CASSYSPLAGAVDEQFF

length: 14
size: many
D: NA
V: TRBV11-1
J: TRBJ2-1
DNA: TGTGCCAGCGGGGGAGGGGGCATGTGGAATGAGCAGTTCTTC
CDR3: CASGGGGMWNEQFF

length: 15
size: many
D: TRBD1
V: TRBV6-5
J: TRBJ1-2
DNA: TGTGCCAGCAGTTACTCTGGGACAGGGGACTATGGCTACACCTTC
CDR3: CASSYSGTGDYGYTF

length: 14
size: many
D: TRBD1
V: TRBV28
J: TRBJ1-2
DNA: TGTGCCAGCAGTTTGGGGGGACAGGCCTATGGCTACACCTTC
CDR3: CASSLGGQAYGYTF

length: 15
size: many
D: NA
V: TRBV28
J: TRBJ2-7
DNA: TGTGCCAGCAGTTTATACCTCCTCCCCCATGGCGAGCAGTACTTC
CDR3: CASSLYLLPHGEQYF

length: 18
size: many
D: TRBD2
V: TRBV20-1
J: TRBJ2-3
DNA: TGCAGTGCTAATCCCGCAGCGGTGGCTAGCGGGGTAACAGATACGCAGTATTTT
CDR3: CSANPAAVASGVTDTQYF

length: 14
size: many
D: TRBD2
V: TRBV28
J: TRBJ2-3
DNA: TGTGCCAGCAGTGCCGGGGGGGAGGTAGATACGCAGTATTTT
CDR3: CASSAGGEVDTQYF

length: 14
size: NA
D: NA
V: TRBV2
J: TRBJ2-3
DNA: TGTGCCAGCAGTTACAGGACCGCGGCAGATACGCAGTATTTT
CDR3: CASSYRTAADTQYF

length: 13
size: medium-sized
D: NA
V: TRBV28
J: TRBJ1-1
DNA: TGTGCCAGCAGTGGACCGGGACGGACTGAAGCTTTCTTT
CDR3: CASSGPGRTEAFF

length: 13
size: NA
D: NA
V: TRBV18
J: TRBJ1-5
DNA: TGTGCCAGCTCACCCAACTCCTATCAGCCCCAGCATTTT
CDR3: CASSPNSYQPQHF

length: 13
size: many
D: NA
V: TRBV5-5
J: TRBJ1-5
DNA: TGTGCCAGCAGCTTGAACCTCAATCAGCCCCAGCATTTT
CDR3: CASSLNLNQPQHF

length: 12
size: many
D: NA
V: TRBV7-8
J: TRBJ2-5
DNA: TGTGCCAGCAGCTTAGACCAAGAGACCCAGTACTTC
CDR3: CASSLDQETQYF

length: 17
size: NA
D: NA
V: TRBV27
J: TRBJ2-2
DNA: TGTGCCAGCACCCTTTCCCCGACGGGAGCGGGTTTCGGGGAGCTGTCTTTT
CDR3: CASTLSPTGAGFGELSF

length: 17
size: many
D: TRBD1
V: TRBV5-6
J: TRBJ2-3
DNA: TGTGCCAGCAGCTTCCCTGGGTCCGAGGGGGCCACAGATACGCAGTATTTT
CDR3: CASSFPGSEGATDTQYF

length: 12
size: many
D: NA
V: TRBV20-1
J: TRBJ2-7
DNA: TGCAGTGCCAGACCCGAGGGTTACGAGCAGTACTTC
CDR3: CSARPEGYEQYF

length: 14
size: many
D: NA
V: TRBV3-1
J: TRBJ2-7
DNA: TGTGCCAGCAGCCAAGACTTGGTAACTAACGAGCAGTACTTC
CDR3: CASSQDLVTNEQYF

length: 16
size: many
D: NA
V: TRBV29-1
J: TRBJ2-2
DNA: TGCAGCGTTGCTGGCGGGCAGGGAGGATCTCCCGGGGAGCTGTTTTTT
CDR3: CSVAGGQGGSPGELFF

length: 14
size: few
D: NA
V: TRBV15
J: TRBJ1-1
DNA: TGTGCCACCAGCAGAGGACCAGGGCGAACTGAAGCTTTCTTT
CDR3: CATSRGPGRTEAFF

length: 14
size: many
D: NA
V: TRBV27
J: TRBJ2-2
DNA: TGTGCCAGCAGTATTATACAGGGTTCCGGGGAGCTGTTTTTT
CDR3: CASSIIQGSGELFF

length: 14
size: many
D: NA
V: TRBV28
J: TRBJ2-7
DNA: TGTGCCAGCAGTTCCGGGACCTTCTCCTACGAGCAGTACTTC
CDR3: CASSSGTFSYEQYF

length: 15
size: many
D: TRBD1
V: TRBV27
J: TRBJ1-2
DNA: TGTGCCAGCAGCCCCGACAGGGGGCACGTGCTCGGCTACACCTTC
CDR3: CASSPDRGHVLGYTF

length: 15
size: many
D: TRBD1
V: TRBV28
J: TRBJ2-7
DNA: TGTGCCAGTATGACAGGGGCCGATGCCTTATACGAGCAGTACTTC
CDR3: CASMTGADALYEQYF

length: 15
size: many
D: NA
V: TRBV3-1
J: TRBJ1-1
DNA: TGTGCCAGCAGCCCCGGCCGCGGGAAGAACACTGAAGCTTTCTTT
CDR3: CASSPGRGKNTEAFF

length: 14
size: many
D: NA
V: TRBV19
J: TRBJ1-5
DNA: TGTGCCAGTCACAAGACCGCGACGGGTCAGCCCCAGCATTTT
CDR3: CASHKTATGQPQHF

length: 16
size: many
D: NA
V: TRBV9
J: TRBJ1-3
DNA: TGTGCCAGCAGCGTAGCGTCAGCACTCTCTGGAAACACCATATATTTT
CDR3: CASSVASALSGNTIYF

length: 15
size: many
D: NA
V: TRBV12-3/TRBV12-4
J: TRBJ1-4
DNA: TGTGCCAGCAGTATAACAGGTGGATGGGATGAAAAACTGTTTTTT
CDR3: CASSITGGWDEKLFF

length: 14
size: many
D: NA
V: TRBV5-5
J: TRBJ2-5
DNA: TGTGCCAGCAGCTTGGCAGGGAAACAAGAGACCCAGTACTTC
CDR3: CASSLAGKQETQYF

length: 14
size: many
D: TRBD1
V: TRBV11-2
J: TRBJ2-3
DNA: TGTGCCAGCACCCTAAGCAGGGGGCGGGGTACGCAGTATTTT
CDR3: CASTLSRGRGTQYF

length: 15
size: many
D: NA
V: TRBV7-9
J: TRBJ2-1
DNA: TGTGCCAGCAGCTCCCGTGGGCAGGCCTACAATGAGCAGTTCTTC
CDR3: CASSSRGQAYNEQFF

length: 15
size: NA
D: TRBD2
V: TRBV5-1
J: TRBJ2-3
DNA: TGCGCCAGCAGCTTAGCGGGAGAGGGGTCAGATACGCAGTATTTT
CDR3: CASSLAGEGSDTQYF

length: 15
size: many
D: NA
V: TRBV12-3/TRBV12-4
J: TRBJ2-3
DNA: TGTGCCAGCAGTCCCGTCCAAGCGGGCACAGATACGCAGTATTTT
CDR3: CASSPVQAGTDTQYF

length: 15
size: many
D: NA
V: TRBV2
J: TRBJ2-1
DNA: TGTGCCAGCACCTCAAGGCCTAGTAGTAAAGATGAGCAGTTCTTC
CDR3: CASTSRPSSKDEQFF

length: 13
size: NA
D: NA
V: TRBV7-8
J: TRBJ1-1
DNA: TGTGCCAGCAGCTTACGTGAGGCGCCTGAAGCTTTCTTT
CDR3: CASSLREAPEAFF

length: 13
size: few
D: NA
V: TRBV14
J: TRBJ1-1
DNA: TGTGCCAGCAGCCAAGTGAGACACACTGAAGCTTTCTTT
CDR3: CASSQVRHTEAFF

length: 16
size: NA
D: TRBD2
V: TRBV9
J: TRBJ2-3
DNA: TGTGCCAGCAGCGGAGCAGCGGGAGGGCCCACAGATACGCAGTATTTT
CDR3: CASSGAAGGPTDTQYF

length: 14
size: few
D: NA
V: TRBV4-1
J: TRBJ2-7
DNA: TGCGCCAGCAGCCAAGCTGAGACGACAGACGGAGAGTACTTC
CDR3: CASSQAETTDGEYF

length: 16
size: few
D: TRBD1
V: TRBV28
J: TRBJ1-4
DNA: TGTGCCAGCAGTTCCTACGAGACAGGGGGTAATGAAAAACTGTTTTTT
CDR3: CASSSYETGGNEKLFF

length: 17
size: few
D: NA
V: TRBV5-1
J: TRBJ1-2
DNA: TGCGCCAGCAGCCCAGTGGGGTCCACTCCAGGGGAGAATGGCTACACCTTC
CDR3: CASSPVGSTPGENGYTF

length: 15
size: many
D: NA
V: TRBV4-1
J: TRBJ1-3
DNA: TGCGCCAGCAGCCAAGTGGGGACACCTGGAAACACCATATATTTT
CDR3: CASSQVGTPGNTIYF

length: 15
size: many
D: TRBD1
V: TRBV28
J: TRBJ2-1
DNA: TGTGCCAGCAGTTGGAGACAGGGGAGATACAATGAGCAGTTCTTC
CDR3: CASSWRQGRYNEQFF

length: 16
size: many
D: TRBD1
V: TRBV28
J: TRBJ2-7
DNA: TGTGCCAGCAGTTCGGCCGGGACAGGAGTCTCCTACGAGCAGTACTTC
CDR3: CASSSAGTGVSYEQYF

length: 13
size: few
D: NA
V: TRBV10-2
J: TRBJ2-7
DNA: TGCGCCAGCAGTAGGCAAACTAGGGACGAGCAGTACTTC
CDR3: CASSRQTRDEQYF

length: 13
size: many
D: TRBD1
V: TRBV7-2
J: TRBJ1-1
DNA: TGTGCCAGCAGCTCGGACAGGGGCGAGAGAGCTTTCTTT
CDR3: CASSSDRGERAFF